This T cell receptor beta chain appears in the sequencing data of a study of tumour-infiltrating T cells in Burkitt lymphoma. Looking at the study overall: The Burkitt lymphoma cohort spanned all epidemiological subtypes. Repertoire clonality predicted overall and progression-free survival.

General study points: Public clonotypes, several, appeared across numerous Burkitt lymphoma patients.

As for this clone: Its antigen is currently unknown.

Germline V CDR1 and CDR2: LNHDA, SQIVND (reference sequence). The CDR3 sequence is 13 residues long. V was shortened by 2 bases and J by 4 bases, with 8 bases between the two germline ends. Profiled with immunoSEQ multiplex PCR; TCRdb holds only in-frame clones, not every one. The table includes around 45,000 clones, roughly 30% detected once. The sequence was obtained from a human donor with Burkitt lymphoma. Material for sequencing was tumor tissue. The chain uses TRBV19 and TRBJ1-1; no firm D call. CDR3 region: CASSIRVGTEAFF. CDR3 nucleotides: TGTGCCAGTAGTATAAGGGTAGGCACTGAAGCTTTCTTT.